These T cell receptor beta chains were read from a single sample in a study of PD-1 blockade in classical Hodgkin lymphoma. Clones were sequenced by immunoSEQ multiplex PCR, and TCRdb holds only the in-frame ones, with some missing. The repertoire holds fewer than 3,500 clones, with about four fifths as singletons. Material: CD4+ T cells from blood. Receptors originate from a human donor with classical Hodgkin lymphoma. CDR3s include the opening cysteine and the closing phenylalanine or tryptophan. The order of the fields is J gene, D gene, V gene, clone size, CDR3 protein, CDR3 DNA. The D gene is left open where the match is weak. Size values are once, few and many counts, or a class for expanded clones, and some rows have none.

>TRBJ1-5|TRBD1|TRBV28|.
CASSQQGISNQPQHF
TGTGCCAGCAGTCAACAGGGGATTAGCAATCAGCCCCAGCATTTT
>TRBJ1-2|.|TRBV4-2|.
CASSQDQKGVYGYTF
TGTGCCAGCAGCCAAGATCAAAAGGGGGTCTATGGCTACACCTTC
>TRBJ1-1|.|TRBV5-1|.
CASSLEGAGNTEAFF
TGCGCCAGCAGCTTGGAAGGGGCCGGGAACACTGAAGCTTTCTTT
>TRBJ2-5|TRBD1|TRBV7-8|.
CASSPGQGALETQYF
TGTGCCAGCAGCCCGGGACAGGGGGCTCTAGAGACCCAGTACTTC
>TRBJ1-4|.|TRBV30|.
CAWSVGGRTNEKLFF
TGTGCCTGGAGTGTAGGGGGGCGAACTAATGAAAAACTGTTTTTT
>TRBJ2-3|.|TRBV29-1|.
CSAKQGSTDTQYF
TGCAGCGCCAAGCAGGGATCCACAGATACGCAGTATTTT
>TRBJ1-1|.|TRBV5-1|.
CASSYVTSTEAFF
TGCGCCAGCAGCTACGTAACAAGTACTGAAGCTTTCTTT
>TRBJ1-1|.|TRBV7-9|.
CASSSLGGNTEAFF
TGTGCCAGCAGCTCTCTCGGGGGGAACACTGAAGCTTTCTTT
>TRBJ2-1|TRBD2|TRBV19|.
CASSMVPSGGEQFF
TGTGCCAGTAGTATGGTCCCTAGCGGGGGAGAGCAGTTCTTC
>TRBJ1-1|TRBD1|TRBV19|.
CASSRHRGLGTEAFF
TGTGCCAGTAGTAGGCACAGGGGGCTGGGCACTGAAGCTTTCTTT
>TRBJ2-3|.|TRBV5-1|.
CASSLAAGFTDTQYF
TGCGCCAGCAGCTTGGCCGCAGGTTTCACAGATACGCAGTATTTT
>TRBJ1-5|.|TRBV19|few
CASSEGNQPQHF
TGTGCCAGTAGTGAGGGGAATCAGCCCCAGCATTTT
>TRBJ2-2|.|TRBV2|.
CASRELGPGELFF
TGTGCCAGCAGGGAACTGGGACCCGGGGAGCTGTTTTTT
>TRBJ2-2|TRBD2|TRBV9|.
CASSVSGSATGELFF
TGTGCCAGCAGCGTTAGCGGGAGTGCCACCGGGGAGCTGTTTTTT
>TRBJ2-7|.|TRBV2|few
CASSEFGRTSYEQYF
TGTGCCAGCAGTGAATTTGGACGGACCTCCTACGAGCAGTACTTC
>TRBJ2-5|.|TRBV2|.
CASSGGQGFGTQYF
TGTGCCAGCAGTGGGGGGCAGGGCTTCGGGACCCAGTACTTC
>TRBJ2-2|.|TRBV14|.
CASSRSTFGTGELFF
TGTGCCAGCAGCCGAAGTACCTTCGGGACCGGGGAGCTGTTTTTT
>TRBJ2-3|TRBD1|TRBV6-5|.
CASSYSTTGRDTQYF
TGTGCCAGCAGTTACTCGACGACAGGGAGAGATACGCAGTATTTT
>TRBJ2-2|TRBD1|TRBV19|few
CASTETGSAGELFF
TGTGCCAGTACGGAGACAGGGTCGGCCGGGGAGCTGTTTTTT
>TRBJ1-6|TRBD1|TRBV9|.
CASSPDRGAGKIGPLHF
TGTGCCAGCAGCCCGGACAGGGGCGCCGGAAAAATTGGGCCCCTCCACTTT
>TRBJ2-7|.|TRBV5-1|.
CASSHGSGAYEQYF
TGCGCCAGCAGCCACGGTAGCGGAGCCTACGAGCAGTACTTC
>TRBJ2-3|.|TRBV9|.
CASSLTGEDTQYF
TGTGCCAGCAGCCTCACAGGTGAGGATACGCAGTATTTT
>TRBJ1-2|TRBD1|TRBV6-5|.
CASMQTDRVGGYTF
TGTGCCAGCATGCAAACCGACAGGGTTGGTGGCTACACCTTC
>TRBJ2-7|TRBD2|TRBV5-1|.
CASSLATAGTYEQYF
TGCGCCAGCAGCTTGGCAACAGCGGGAACGTACGAGCAGTACTTC
>TRBJ2-5|.|TRBV18|.
CASSPQETQYF
TGTGCCAGCTCACCGCAAGAGACCCAGTACTTC
>TRBJ2-2|.|TRBV6-1|.
CASSRLGGELFF
TGTGCCAGCAGTCGGTTGGGCGGGGAGCTGTTTTTT
>TRBJ1-2|.|TRBV2|.
CASSEEQGYGYTF
TGTGCCAGCAGTGAAGAACAGGGTTATGGCTACACCTTC
>TRBJ1-5|.|TRBV19|.
CASSMNGAINQPQHF
TGTGCCAGTAGTATGAATGGGGCCATCAATCAGCCCCAGCATTTT
>TRBJ1-2|.|TRBV29-1|few
CSVEDLGYTF
TGCAGCGTTGAAGATTTGGGCTACACCTTC
>TRBJ1-3|.|TRBV29-1|.
CSVLEGESGNTIYF
TGCAGCGTCTTGGAAGGGGAGTCTGGAAACACCATATATTTT
>TRBJ2-1|.|TRBV4-1|.
CASSHPPGHLGVNEQFF
TGCGCCAGCAGCCACCCACCGGGACACCTTGGGGTCAATGAGCAGTTCTTC
>TRBJ2-7|TRBD2|TRBV6-5|.
CASTSAVAGLDEQYF
TGTGCCAGCACCTCAGCCGTAGCGGGCCTTGACGAGCAGTACTTC
>TRBJ1-1|.|TRBV30|.
CAWSSDGNTEAFF
TGTGCCTGGAGTTCCGACGGAAACACTGAAGCTTTCTTT